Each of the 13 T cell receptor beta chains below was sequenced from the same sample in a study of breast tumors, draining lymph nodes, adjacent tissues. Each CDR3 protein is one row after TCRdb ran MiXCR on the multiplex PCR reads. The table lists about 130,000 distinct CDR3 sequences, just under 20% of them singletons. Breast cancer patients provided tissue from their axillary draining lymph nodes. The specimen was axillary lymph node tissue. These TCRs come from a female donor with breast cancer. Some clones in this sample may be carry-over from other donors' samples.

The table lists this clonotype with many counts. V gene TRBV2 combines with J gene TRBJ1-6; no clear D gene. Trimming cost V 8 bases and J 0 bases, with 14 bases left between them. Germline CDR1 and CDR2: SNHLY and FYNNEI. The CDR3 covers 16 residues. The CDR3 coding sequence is TGTGCCAGCGGGAACAGCCCGAGCTCCTATAATTCACCCCTCCACTTT. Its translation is CASGNSPSSYNSPLHF.

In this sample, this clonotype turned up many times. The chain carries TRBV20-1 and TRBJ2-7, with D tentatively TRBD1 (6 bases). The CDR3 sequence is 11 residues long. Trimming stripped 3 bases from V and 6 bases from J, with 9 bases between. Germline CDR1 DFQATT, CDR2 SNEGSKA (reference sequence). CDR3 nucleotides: TGCAGTGCTAGCCCGGACAGCGAGCAGTACTTC. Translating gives CSASPDSEQYF.

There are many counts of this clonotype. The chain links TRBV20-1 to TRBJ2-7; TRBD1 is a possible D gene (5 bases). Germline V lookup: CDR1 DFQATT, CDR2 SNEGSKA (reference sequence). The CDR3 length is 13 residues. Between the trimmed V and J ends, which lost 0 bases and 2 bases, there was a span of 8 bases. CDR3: CSARDQGPYEQYF. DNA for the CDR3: TGCAGTGCTAGAGATCAGGGCCCCTACGAGCAGTACTTC.

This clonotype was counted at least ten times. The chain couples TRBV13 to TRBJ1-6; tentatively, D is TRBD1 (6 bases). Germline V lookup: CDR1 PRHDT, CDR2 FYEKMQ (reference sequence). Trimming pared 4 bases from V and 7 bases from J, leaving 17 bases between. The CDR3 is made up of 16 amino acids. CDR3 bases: TGTGCCAGCAGCTCTCAGGCGACAGGACGGAATTCACCCCTCCACTTT. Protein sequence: CASSSQATGRNSPLHF. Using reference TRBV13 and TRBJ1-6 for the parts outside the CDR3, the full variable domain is AAGVIQSPRHLIKEKRETATLKCYPIPRHDTVYWYQQGPGQDPQFLISFYEKMQSDKGSIPDRFSAQQFSDYHSELNMSSLELGDSALYFCASSSQATGRNSPLHFGNGTRLTVT.

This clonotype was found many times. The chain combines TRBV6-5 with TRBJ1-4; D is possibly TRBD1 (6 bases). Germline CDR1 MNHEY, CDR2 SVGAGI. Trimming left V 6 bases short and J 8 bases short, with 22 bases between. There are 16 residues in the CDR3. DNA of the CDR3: TGTGCCAGCAGCGGGCAGGGGCGCGAAGAGTTCGAAAAACTGTTTTTT. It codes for CASSGQGREEFEKLFF.

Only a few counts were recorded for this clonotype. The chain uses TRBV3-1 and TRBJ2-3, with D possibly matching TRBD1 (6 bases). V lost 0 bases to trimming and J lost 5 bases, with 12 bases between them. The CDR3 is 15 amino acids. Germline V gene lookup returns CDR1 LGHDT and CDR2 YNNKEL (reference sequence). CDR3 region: CASSQDTGYEDTQYF. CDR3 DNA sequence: TGTGCCAGCAGCCAAGATACAGGGTATGAAGATACGCAGTATTTT.

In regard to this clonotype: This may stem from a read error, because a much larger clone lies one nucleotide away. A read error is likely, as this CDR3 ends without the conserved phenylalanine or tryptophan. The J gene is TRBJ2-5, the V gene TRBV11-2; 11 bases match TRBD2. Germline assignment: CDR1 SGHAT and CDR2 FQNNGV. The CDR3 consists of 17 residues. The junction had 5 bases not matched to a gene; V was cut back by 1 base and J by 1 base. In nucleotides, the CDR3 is TGTGCCAGCAGCTTAGTTAGCGGGAGGGGAGGCCAAGAGACCCAGTACTCC. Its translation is CASSLVSGRGGQETQYS.

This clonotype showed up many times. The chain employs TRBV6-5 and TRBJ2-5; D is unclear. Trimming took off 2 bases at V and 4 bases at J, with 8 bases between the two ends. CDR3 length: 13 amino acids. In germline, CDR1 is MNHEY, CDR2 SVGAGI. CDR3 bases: TGTGCCAGCAGTTACGTGGGTCGAGAGACCCAGTACTTC. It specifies CASSYVGRETQYF.

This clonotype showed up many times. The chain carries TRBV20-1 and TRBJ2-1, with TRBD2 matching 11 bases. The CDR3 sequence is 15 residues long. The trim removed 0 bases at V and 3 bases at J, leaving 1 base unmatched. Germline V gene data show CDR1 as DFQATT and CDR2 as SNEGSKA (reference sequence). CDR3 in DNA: TGCAGTGCTAGAGAACTAGCGGGAGACTACAATGAGCAGTTCTTC. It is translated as CSARELAGDYNEQFF.

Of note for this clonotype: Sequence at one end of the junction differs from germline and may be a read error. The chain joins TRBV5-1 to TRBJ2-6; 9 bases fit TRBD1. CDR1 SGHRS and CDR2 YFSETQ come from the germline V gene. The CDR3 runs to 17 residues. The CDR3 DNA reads TGCGCCAGCAGCTTCAACACAGGGGGCGACGGGGCCAACGTCCCGACTTTC. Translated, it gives CASSFNTGGDGANVPTF.

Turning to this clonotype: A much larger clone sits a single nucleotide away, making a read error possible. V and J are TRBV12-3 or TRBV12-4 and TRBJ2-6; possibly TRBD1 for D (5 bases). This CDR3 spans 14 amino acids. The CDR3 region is CASRMRSGANALTF. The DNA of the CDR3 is TGTGCCAGCAGGATGCGCTCTGGGGCCAACGCCCTGACTTTC.

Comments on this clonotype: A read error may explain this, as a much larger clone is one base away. The CDR3 DNA reads TGTGCCAGCAGCTTATTAGGGAACTACGAGCAGTGCTTC. The encoded protein is CASSLLGNYEQCF. The chain recombines TRBV7-2 with TRBJ2-7; D is unresolved. Per the germline V gene, CDR1 is SGHTA and CDR2 is FQGNSA. The CDR3 covers 13 residues.

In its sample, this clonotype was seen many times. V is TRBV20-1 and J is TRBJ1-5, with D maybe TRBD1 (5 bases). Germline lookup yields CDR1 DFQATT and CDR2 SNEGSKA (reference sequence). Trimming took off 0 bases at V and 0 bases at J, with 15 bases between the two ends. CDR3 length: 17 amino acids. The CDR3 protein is CSARDSGQIDSNQPQHF. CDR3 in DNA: TGCAGTGCTAGAGATTCAGGGCAGATTGATAGCAATCAGCCCCAGCATTTT.